The rows below give T cell receptor beta chains drawn from one sample of a study of blood T cell repertoires in COVID-19. The table came from immunoSEQ multiplex PCR; TCRdb's copy has only in-frame clones and leaves some out. The sample comprises 260,000 or so clones, around 89% of which are singletons, and 0.95% to 1.5% rests with the top ten. Sample: PBMCs or T cells enriched from blood (not recorded which). The origin of the receptors is a woman aged 40 to 50 with acute COVID-19. Both conserved end residues are part of each CDR3. Size is stated for part of the rows, as once, few or many counts, or as a class when the clone is expanded.

TRBJ1-2 | TRBV2 | - | CASIGDRGYGYTF
TRBJ2-3 | TRBV30 | few | CAWATGGASTDTQYF
TRBJ2-1 | TRBV27 | - | CASSLGGTTYNEQFF
TRBJ2-1 | TRBV27 | - | CASSLTQREKKFF
TRBJ2-6 | TRBV7-3 | - | CASSLTGTGANVLTF
TRBJ1-2 | TRBV4-3 | - | CASSQVTASPYTF
TRBJ2-1 | TRBV9 | - | CASSEREWGNEQFF
TRBJ1-5 | TRBV2 | - | CASSADSNQPQHF
TRBJ2-7 | TRBV7-9 | - | CASSLGGGLAGPEQYF
TRBJ1-2 | TRBV2 | - | CAGGRQGKTNF
TRBJ1-2 | TRBV28 | - | CASSSLGDSQGEYGYTF
TRBJ1-5 | TRBV28 | - | CASKQGRLIISNQPQHF
TRBJ1-2 | TRBV19 | few | CASSVTGASYGYTF
TRBJ1-4 | TRBV19 | - | CASSIGQGGHEKLFF
TRBJ1-5 | TRBV9 | - | CASSPTGDSNQPQHF
TRBJ2-7 | TRBV5-1 | once | CASSELTAGSSYEQYF
TRBJ1-2 | TRBV20-1 | - | CSASAFGSNENYGYTF
TRBJ1-1 | TRBV2 | - | CASREGLNTEAFF
TRBJ2-2 | TRBV6-5 | - | CASSSGRRPNTGELFF
TRBJ1-5 | TRBV21-1 | - | CASSKGVRGDQPQHF
TRBJ1-4 | TRBV11-2 | few | CASSLRPPGDVVEKLFF
TRBJ1-1 | TRBV28 | - | CASRRGENTEAFF
TRBJ2-3 | TRBV7-9 | - | CASSRGWESTDTQYF
TRBJ1-1 | TRBV7-9 | - | CASSTQGGTEAFF
TRBJ1-1 | TRBV3-1/TRBV3-2 | - | CASSRPGTGDTEAFF
TRBJ2-1 | TRBV5-6 | - | CASSSGLAGRSSYNEQFF
TRBJ1-3 | TRBV7-9 | - | CASSSDRGSGNTIYF
TRBJ2-5 | TRBV28 | - | CASSPTPEGGETQYF
TRBJ2-5 | TRBV28 | - | CASSSSGSIQETQYF
TRBJ1-5 | TRBV15 | - | CATSRGSGPQHF
TRBJ1-3 | TRBV18 | - | CASSDRGRNTIYF